This T cell receptor beta chain was observed in a study of T cells in Graves' hyperthyroidism and ophthalmopathy. Whole-study context: At the time of initial diagnosis and before any treatment, peripheral blood was collected.

This clonotype was observed at least ten times. As yet, its antigen is unknown. Overall study results and limits: Appearing also in blood were most of the thyroid clonotypes expanded above 0.001. Before onset, by a median of about six months, the model predicted ophthalmopathy.

The CDR3 regions of TCR beta were amplified from RNA transcripts. First-round RT-PCR of the TCR CDR3 relied on the HTBI primer set. TCRdb re-called the multiplex PCR reads through MiXCR, storing one row per CDR3 protein. The sample records under 750,000 distinct CDR3 sequences, roughly 20% being singletons. The sequence was collected from a woman aged 45 to 65 with Graves' hyperthyroidism that later progressed to Graves' ophthalmopathy. Sequencing used blood.

CDR3 DNA: TGTGCCAGCGGCAACAGGGTTGTCGGGGAGCTGTTTTTT. It codes for CASGNRVVGELFF. This chain uses TRBV11-2 with TRBJ2-2; D may be TRBD1 (6 bases). The CDR3 is 13 amino acids. The V gene's germline CDR1 is SGHAT and CDR2 FQNNGV. Trimming left V 8 bases short and J 7 bases short, with 14 bases between.